The clone carrying this T cell receptor beta chain has more than one count but fewer than ten. The sample belongs to a study of T cells in Graves' hyperthyroidism and ophthalmopathy. Germline-derived CDR1 and CDR2 are WSHSY and SAAADI. The CDR3 consists of 16 residues. The J segment lost 0 bases and the V segment lost 0 bases, leaving 4 bases of the junction unmatched. The diagnostic basis comprised clinical symptoms, serum thyroxine and TRAb, thyroid ultrasound and orbital computed tomography. Cells are PBMCs isolated from over 7.5 ml of fresh blood. Amplification of TCR beta CDR3 regions used RNA as the template. The HTBI primer set drove a first-round RT-PCR of the TCR CDR3. Via MiXCR, TCRdb re-called the multiplex PCR reads, giving one row per CDR3 protein. The top ten hold about 34% of the sample, which has approximately 690,000 distinct CDR3 sequences, roughly 20% seen once.

The chain joins TRBV10-2 to TRBJ1-1, with 7 bases aligning to TRBD1. Material: blood. This clonotype was sampled from a man aged 25-40 years with Graves' ophthalmopathy. In nucleotides, the CDR3 is TGCGCCAGCAGTGAGTCCACAGGGGCTTTGAACACTGAAGCTTTCTTT. This gives the protein CASSESTGALNTEAFF.